Below are 32 T cell receptor beta chains sequenced from a single sample in a study of blood T cell repertoires in COVID-19. The assay was immunoSEQ multiplex PCR, and TCRdb's table has in-frame clones only and misses some. The sample gives about 490,000 clones, approximately 83% of which show up once; under 4% is in the top ten. The sequencing sample was made of peripheral blood. The receptors were gathered from a human donor in a cohort sampled during active COVID-19.

The V and J genes are TRBV2 and TRBJ2-6; D is perhaps TRBD1 (6 bases). Between the trimmed V and J ends, which lost 6 bases and 1 base, there was a span of 10 bases. Germline values: CDR1 SNHLY, CDR2 FYNNEI. The CDR3 totals 15 residues. Here the CDR3 DNA reads TGTGCCAGCAGACCGGACAGATCTGGGGCCAACGTCCTGACTTTC. This sequence encodes CASRPDRSGANVLTF.

The V gene is TRBV11-3, the J gene TRBJ2-3; 9 nucleotides match TRBD1. The junction had 6 bases not matched to a gene; V was cut back by 5 bases and J by 6 bases. Germline loops: CDR1 SGHNT, CDR2 YENEEA. The CDR3 is 14 amino acids. CDR3 DNA: TGTGCCAGCAGCCCCGGACAGGGGAGGGATACGCAGTATTTT. This encodes CASSPGQGRDTQYF.

This chain links TRBV29-1 with TRBJ1-2, with D perhaps TRBD1 (6 bases). Germline lookup yields CDR1 SQVTM and CDR2 ANQGSEA. This CDR3 contains 17 residues. V dropped 5 bases and J dropped 5 bases, with 27 bases sitting between them. CDR3 DNA: TGCAGCGTTTCCTCCTTCTCAGTTACAGGGAACCTATATGGCTACACCTTC. It specifies CSVSSFSVTGNLYGYTF.

J is TRBJ2-7 and V is TRBV6-2 or TRBV6-3; D gene unclear. CDR1 and CDR2 (germline): MNHEY, SVGEGT. The CDR3 is 14 residues long. The V end was cut by 5 bases, the J end by 0 bases, with 11 bases between. CDR3 nucleotide sequence: TGTGCCAGCAGTGACACCCTGGGCTCCTACGAGCAGTACTTC. Protein sequence: CASSDTLGSYEQYF.

CDR3 protein: CASSQDLAGGKTDTQYF. In DNA, the CDR3 is TGTGCCAGCAGCCAAGACCTCGCGGGAGGGAAAACAGATACGCAGTATTTT. The chain carries TRBV4-2 and TRBJ2-3, with TRBD2 matching 9 bases. The germline CDR1 and CDR2 sequences are LGHNA and YNFKEQ. The junction had 7 bases not matched to a gene; V was cut back by 0 bases and J by 3 bases. The CDR3 has 17 amino acids.

As to this clone: Other DNA sequences in the same sample also yield this CDR3. The rearrangement joins TRBV7-2 to TRBJ1-2; D may be TRBD1 (6 bases). V lost 5 bases to trimming and J lost 2 bases, with 9 bases between them. This CDR3 spans 13 amino acids. In germline, CDR1 is SGHTA, CDR2 FQGNSA. The CDR3 protein is CASSPGQNYGYTF. CDR3 DNA sequence: TGTGCCAGCAGCCCAGGACAGAACTATGGCTACACCTTC.

The rearrangement uses TRBV27 and TRBJ1-2; 9 bases are a match to TRBD1. With V trimmed by 3 bases and J by 8 bases, 7 bases remained unmatched. CDR1 and CDR2 (germline): MNHEY, SMNVEV (reference sequence). The CDR3 runs 14 residues. The DNA for the CDR3 is TGTGCCAGCAGTTTCACAGGGGGCGCTGGGGGCTACACCTTC. It encodes CASSFTGGAGGYTF.

The chain recombines TRBV7-2 with TRBJ2-1; 10 bases match TRBD1. This CDR3 contains 16 residues. V lost 1 base and J lost 8; bases outside the gene matches: 8. The V gene's germline CDR1 is SGHTA and CDR2 FQGNSA. CDR3 protein: CASSLGRDRGRDEQFF. The CDR3 nucleotides are TGTGCCAGCAGCTTAGGAAGGGACAGGGGCAGGGATGAGCAGTTCTTC.

The chain employs TRBV28 and TRBJ1-2; D possibly corresponds to TRBD1 (6 bases). CDR3 size: 16 residues. The germline gives CDR1 MDHEN, CDR2 SYDVKM. V shed 6 bases and J shed 3 bases, with 20 bases lying between them. CDR3 sequence (DNA): TGTGCCAGCAGAGAAACGGGACACCGGGACGACTATGGCTACACCTTC. Encoded protein: CASRETGHRDDYGYTF.

The chain combines TRBV3-1 (or the pseudogene TRBV3-2) with TRBJ2-1, with D possibly being TRBD2 (6 bases). This CDR3 region has 16 residues. Looked up from germline, CDR1 is LGHDT and CDR2 is YNNKEL (reference sequence). Between the trimmed V and J ends, which lost 1 base and 7 bases, there was a span of 17 bases. The CDR3, as DNA: TGTGCCAGCAGCCAAGTGCCCGGAGGGCCAGGGAATGAGCAGTTCTTC. Protein product: CASSQVPGGPGNEQFF.

The V gene is TRBV4-2, the J gene TRBJ1-5; D is perhaps TRBD1 (5 bases). Germline CDR1 is LGHNA and CDR2 is YNFKEQ. The CDR3 extends over 15 amino acids. V was trimmed by 4 bases and J by 5 bases, leaving 15 bases between them. CDR3 amino acids: CASSPGSGEDQPQHF. The DNA for the CDR3 is TGTGCCAGCAGCCCAGGTTCGGGGGAAGATCAGCCCCAGCATTTT.

The chain uses TRBV30 and TRBJ1-5; D remains unclear. This CDR3 comprises 12 residues. The germline V gene has CDR1 GTSNPN and CDR2 SVGIG (reference sequence). Trimming cost V 4 bases and J 6 bases, with 10 bases left between them. This CDR3 is CAWNQRGQPQHF. CDR3 DNA: TGTGCCTGGAACCAAAGAGGTCAGCCCCAGCATTTT.

The chain uses TRBV5-1 and TRBJ2-1; 9 bases agree with TRBD1. Germline V gene sequence: CDR1 SGHRS, CDR2 YFSETQ. The length of the CDR3 is 15 residues. V shed 3 bases and J 8 bases; nucleotides not matched to a gene: 9. CDR3 residues: CASSWEQGAVDEQFF. The CDR3, as DNA: TGCGCCAGCAGCTGGGAACAGGGGGCCGTCGATGAGCAGTTCTTC.

This chain links TRBV10-3 with TRBJ2-3, with D maybe TRBD2 (5 bases). The CDR3 is made up of 15 amino acids. Germline V gene sequence: CDR1 ENHRY, CDR2 SYGVKD. Trimming left V 0 bases short and J 3 bases short, with 10 bases between. The CDR3 bases are TGTGCCATCAGTGAGTCGTGGACGGGAACAGATACGCAGTATTTT. Translated: CAISESWTGTDTQYF.

The V call is TRBV28, the J call TRBJ1-2; 7 bases fit TRBD1. Per the germline V gene, CDR1 is MDHEN and CDR2 is SYDVKM. This CDR3 has 14 residues. J was trimmed by 7 bases and V by 3 bases; bases with no gene match: 8. The CDR3 DNA follows: TGTGCCAGCAGTTTGAGAGGGGGCGAGGGTGGCTACACCTTC. This codes for CASSLRGGEGGYTF.

The rearrangement joins TRBV7-8 to TRBJ2-7, with D possibly matching TRBD1 (6 bases). Germline V gene lookup returns CDR1 SGHVS and CDR2 FQNEAQ. The CDR3 runs to 14 residues. The V end was cut by 2 bases, the J end by 1 base, with 9 bases between. CDR3 region: CASSLQGNSYEQYF. The CDR3, as DNA: TGTGCCAGCAGCTTACAGGGGAATTCCTACGAGCAGTACTTC.

The chain is built from TRBV6-5 and TRBJ1-1, with D maybe TRBD1 (6 bases). Germline CDR1 reads MNHEY; CDR2 reads SVGAGI. The CDR3 sequence is 13 residues long. V was shortened by 8 bases and J by 0 bases, with 10 bases between the two germline ends. CDR3 nucleotide sequence: TGTGCCAGCCGGGACATTATGAACACTGAAGCTTTCTTT. As protein: CASRDIMNTEAFF.

The chain joins TRBV12-3 or TRBV12-4 to TRBJ2-3; no firm D call. This CDR3 has 13 amino acids. V was shortened by 7 bases and J by 2 bases, with 10 bases between the two germline ends. Here the CDR3 DNA reads TGTGCCAGCACGAGACTTGACACAGATACGCAGTATTTT. Its translation is CASTRLDTDTQYF.

The chain has TRBV28 and TRBJ2-5, with D hard to call. The CDR3 runs to 12 residues. Trimming removed 2 bases from V and 3 bases from J, with 4 bases in between. Per the germline V gene, CDR1 is MDHEN and CDR2 is SYDVKM. The CDR3 here is CASSLQEETQYF. In DNA form, the CDR3 reads TGTGCCAGCAGTTTACAGGAAGAGACCCAGTACTTC.

This clone occurred once. This chain joins TRBV19 and TRBJ1-1; tentative D call: TRBD1 (5 bases). From germline, CDR1 is LNHDA and CDR2 SQIVND (reference sequence). The ends were cut back, 7 bases at V and 1 base at J, with 22 bases in the middle. The length of the CDR3 is 17 residues. The CDR3 coding sequence is TGTGCCAGTAAGGTCCACGGGGACTTGATAGAGAACACTGAAGCTTTCTTT. It codes for CASKVHGDLIENTEAFF.

V and J are TRBV5-6 and TRBJ2-2, with D possibly matching TRBD2 (6 bases). This CDR3 is 16 amino acids long. CDR1 and CDR2 (germline): SGHDT, YYEEEE. Trimming took 1 base from V and 4 from J, leaving 14 bases between them. CDR3 DNA: TGTGCCAGCAGCTTGCCGGCGGGGTCGCCCACCGGGGAGCTGTTTTTT. It specifies CASSLPAGSPTGELFF. Full variable domain (outside the CDR3, taken from reference TRBV5-6 and TRBJ2-2): DAGVTQSPTHLIKTRGQQVTLRCSPKSGHDTVSWYQQALGQGPQFIFQYYEEEERQRGNFPDRFSGHQFPNYSSELNVNALLLGDSALYLCASSLPAGSPTGELFFGEGSRLTVL.

The gene calls are TRBV7-9 and TRBJ2-6; unclear D gene. Germline values: CDR1 SEHNR, CDR2 FQNEAQ (reference sequence). There are 16 residues in the CDR3. Between the trimmed V and J ends, which lost 7 bases and 0 bases, there was a span of 13 bases. CDR3 DNA: TGTGCCAGCAACCGGCTGGCGGCCTCTGGGGCCAACGTCCTGACTTTC. The encoded protein is CASNRLAASGANVLTF.

This chain links TRBV5-1 with TRBJ2-2, with TRBD1 matching 8 bases. The CDR3 is 16 amino acids. Germline V gene sequence: CDR1 SGHRS, CDR2 YFSETQ. Losses at the gene ends were 4 bases for V and 4 bases for J; bases not matched to a gene: 9. CDR3 in DNA: TGCGCCAGCAGCCCTGTGACAGGGGATGCCACCGGGGAGCTGTTTTTT. Amino acid sequence: CASSPVTGDATGELFF.

The rearrangement links TRBV6-4 to TRBJ1-6, with TRBD1 matching 9 bases. CDR3 length equals 14 residues. V lost 5 bases and J lost 10; bases outside the gene matches: 6. Germline V CDR1 and CDR2: MRHNA, SNTAGT. CDR3 region: CASSYDTGGSPLHF. Written as DNA, the CDR3 is TGTGCCAGCAGTTATGATACAGGGGGCTCACCCCTCCACTTT.

This chain links TRBV7-2 with TRBJ1-5, with D perhaps TRBD1 (6 bases). Germline lookup yields CDR1 SGHTA and CDR2 FQGNSA. V was pared by 5 bases and J by 5 bases, with 16 bases between. CDR3 length: 15 residues. CDR3 nucleotide sequence: TGTGCCAGCAGCCCCCAGTCACAGGGCGATCAGCCCCAGCATTTT. Translation: CASSPQSQGDQPQHF.

The rearrangement links TRBV7-9 to TRBJ1-3; D not resolved. Germline V gene data show CDR1 as SEHNR and CDR2 as FQNEAQ (reference sequence). Trimming stripped 5 bases from V and 7 bases from J, with 12 bases between. The CDR3 runs to 13 residues. CDR3: CASSLPEANTIYF. The CDR3 DNA reads TGTGCCAGCAGCCTACCCGAGGCCAACACCATATATTTT.

The sample holds many counts of this clone. The rearrangement joins TRBV6-5 to TRBJ1-6; D remains ambiguous. This CDR3 has 12 residues. Trimming cost V 6 bases and J 10 bases, with 10 bases left between them. The germline V gene has CDR1 MNHEY and CDR2 SVGAGI. CDR3 loop: CASSLGRSPLHF. CDR3 coding DNA: TGTGCCAGCAGCTTGGGGAGGTCACCCCTCCACTTT.

In its sample, this clone was seen once. The chain joins TRBV18 to TRBJ2-2, with 10 nucleotides matching TRBD2. This CDR3 region has 17 residues. Germline CDR1 and CDR2: KGHSH and LQKENI. With V trimmed by 3 bases and J by 3 bases, 7 bases remained unmatched. DNA of the CDR3: TGTGCCAGCTCACCCTTAGCGGGGGGCGCCGACACCGGGGAGCTGTTTTTT. This translates into CASSPLAGGADTGELFF.

The chain recombines TRBV7-6 with TRBJ2-1, with TRBD2 matching over 8 bases. The trim removed 4 bases at V and 8 bases at J, leaving 13 bases unmatched. The CDR3 loop spans 16 amino acids. Germline CDR1 reads SGHVS; CDR2 reads FNYEAQ. The CDR3 sequence is CASSSGWGAGVHEQFF. As DNA, the CDR3 is TGTGCCAGCAGCTCTGGTTGGGGAGCGGGAGTTCATGAGCAGTTCTTC.

The V call is TRBV6-5, the J call TRBJ1-2; 9 positions match TRBD1. Germline V gene lookup returns CDR1 MNHEY and CDR2 SVGAGI. The V and J ends lost 8 bases and 8 bases, in that order; junction bases with no gene match: 15. CDR3 size: 15 residues. Here the CDR3 DNA reads TGTGCCAGCGGCTCGTTGGGACAGGGACTAAGAGGCTACACCTTC. Amino acid sequence: CASGSLGQGLRGYTF.

The rearrangement joins TRBV11-3 to TRBJ2-1, with a possible D match to TRBD2 (5 bases). V lost 4 bases, J lost 5 bases, and 15 bases lay in between. CDR1 and CDR2 from the germline V gene are SGHNT and YENEEA. The CDR3 covers 15 residues. CDR3 DNA sequence: TGTGCCAGCAGCTCCCGGGGTCCGGTTGACAATGAGCAGTTCTTC. Its translation: CASSSRGPVDNEQFF.

The V call is TRBV30, the J call TRBJ1-1; TRBD1 matches 8 bases. The germline gives CDR1 GTSNPN, CDR2 SVGIG (reference sequence). CDR3 length: 13 residues. V shed 5 bases, J shed 1 base, and the junction held 3 bases outside the gene matches. As DNA, the CDR3 is TGTGCCTGGGACAGGGGCGCGAACACTGAAGCTTTCTTT. It translates to CAWDRGANTEAFF.